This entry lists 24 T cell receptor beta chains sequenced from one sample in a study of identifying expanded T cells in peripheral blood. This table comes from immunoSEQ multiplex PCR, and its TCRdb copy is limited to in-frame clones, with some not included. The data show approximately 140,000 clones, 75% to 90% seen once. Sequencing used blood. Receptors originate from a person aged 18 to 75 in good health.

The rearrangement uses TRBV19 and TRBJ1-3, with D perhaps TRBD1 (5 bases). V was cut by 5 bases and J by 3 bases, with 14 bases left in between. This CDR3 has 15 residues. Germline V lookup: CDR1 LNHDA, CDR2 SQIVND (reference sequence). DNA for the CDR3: TGTGCCAGTAGTCCGCCTGGGGCAGTTGGAAACACCATATATTTT. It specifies CASSPPGAVGNTIYF.

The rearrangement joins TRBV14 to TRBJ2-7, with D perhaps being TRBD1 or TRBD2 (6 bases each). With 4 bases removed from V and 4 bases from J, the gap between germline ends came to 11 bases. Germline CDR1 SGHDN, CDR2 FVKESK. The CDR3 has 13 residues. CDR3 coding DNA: TGTGCCAGCAGCCTCTTAGGGGGGTACGAGCAGTACTTC. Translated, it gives CASSLLGGYEQYF.

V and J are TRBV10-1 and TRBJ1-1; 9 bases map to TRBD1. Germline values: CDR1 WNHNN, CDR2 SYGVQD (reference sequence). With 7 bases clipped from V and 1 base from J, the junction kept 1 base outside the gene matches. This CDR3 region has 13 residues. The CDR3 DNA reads TGCGCCAGCACGACAGGGGGGAACACTGAAGCTTTCTTT. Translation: CASTTGGNTEAFF.

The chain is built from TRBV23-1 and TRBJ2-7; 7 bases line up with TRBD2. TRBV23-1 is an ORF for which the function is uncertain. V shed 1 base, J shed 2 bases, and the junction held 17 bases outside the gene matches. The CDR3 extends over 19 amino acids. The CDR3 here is CASSQCRVRVWGGTYEQYF. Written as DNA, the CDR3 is TGCGCCAGCAGTCAATGCAGGGTCAGGGTGTGGGGGGGGACCTACGAGCAGTACTTC.

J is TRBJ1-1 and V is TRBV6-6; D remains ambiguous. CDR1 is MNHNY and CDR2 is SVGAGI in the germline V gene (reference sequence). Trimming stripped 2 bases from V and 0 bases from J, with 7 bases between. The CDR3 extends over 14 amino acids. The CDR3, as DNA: TGTGCCAGCAGTTACCGACTTTTGAACACTGAAGCTTTCTTT. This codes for CASSYRLLNTEAFF.

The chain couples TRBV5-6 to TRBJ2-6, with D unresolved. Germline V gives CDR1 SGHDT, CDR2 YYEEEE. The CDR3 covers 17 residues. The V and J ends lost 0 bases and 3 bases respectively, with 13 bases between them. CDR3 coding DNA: TGTGCCAGCAGCTTGGCGGTGATCGCTGGTGGGGCCAACGTCCTGACTTTC. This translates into CASSLAVIAGGANVLTF.

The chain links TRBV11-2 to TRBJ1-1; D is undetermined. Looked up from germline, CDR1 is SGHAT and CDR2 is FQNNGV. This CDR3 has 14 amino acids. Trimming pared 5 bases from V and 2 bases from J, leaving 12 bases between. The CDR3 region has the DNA TGTGCCAGCAGCCCTCTGGGAATAAACACTGAAGCTTTCTTT. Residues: CASSPLGINTEAFF. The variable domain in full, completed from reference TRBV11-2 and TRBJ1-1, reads EAGVAQSPRYKIIEKRQSVAFWCNPISGHATLYWYQQILGQGPKLLIQFQNNGVVDDSQLPKDRFSAERLKGVDSTLKIQPAKLEDSAVYLCASSPLGINTEAFFGQGTRLTVV.

DNA of the CDR3: TGTGCCAGCAGTGAGATCCCGGGGAAGCAGCCCCAGCATTTT. This codes for CASSEIPGKQPQHF. This chain uses TRBV6-1 with TRBJ1-5; D is unresolved. The germline V gene has CDR1 MNHNS and CDR2 SASEGT. The CDR3 runs 14 residues. The V and J ends lost 3 bases and 7 bases respectively, with 13 bases between them.

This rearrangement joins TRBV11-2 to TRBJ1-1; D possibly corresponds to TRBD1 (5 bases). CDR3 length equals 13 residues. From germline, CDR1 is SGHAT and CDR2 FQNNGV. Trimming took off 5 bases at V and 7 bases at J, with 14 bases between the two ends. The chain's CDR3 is CASSEVGHNEAFF. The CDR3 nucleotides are TGTGCCAGCAGCGAAGTAGGACACAATGAAGCTTTCTTT.

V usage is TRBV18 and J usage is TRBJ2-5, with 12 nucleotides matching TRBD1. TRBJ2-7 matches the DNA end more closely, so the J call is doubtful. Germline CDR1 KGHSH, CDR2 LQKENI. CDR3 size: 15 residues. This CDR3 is CASSPGTGGTYEQYF. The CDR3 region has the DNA TGTGCCAGCTCACCCGGGACAGGGGGCACCTACGAGCAGTACTTC.

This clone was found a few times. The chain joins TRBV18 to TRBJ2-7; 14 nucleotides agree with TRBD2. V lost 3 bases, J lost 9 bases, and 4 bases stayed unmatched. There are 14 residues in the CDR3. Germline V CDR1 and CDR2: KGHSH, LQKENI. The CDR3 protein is CASSPGTSGSMQYF. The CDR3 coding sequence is TGTGCCAGCTCACCCGGGACTAGCGGGAGTATGCAGTACTTC.

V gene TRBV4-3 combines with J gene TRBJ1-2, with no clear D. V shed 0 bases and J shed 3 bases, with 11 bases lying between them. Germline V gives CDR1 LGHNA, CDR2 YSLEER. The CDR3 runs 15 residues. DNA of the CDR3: TGCGCCAGCAGCCAAGACAGGCCGGGGTACTATGGCTACACCTTC. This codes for CASSQDRPGYYGYTF.

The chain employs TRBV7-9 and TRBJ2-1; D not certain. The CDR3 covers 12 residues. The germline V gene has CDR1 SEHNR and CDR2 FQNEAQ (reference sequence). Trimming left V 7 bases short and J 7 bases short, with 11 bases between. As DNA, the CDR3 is TGTGCCAGCAACCTCGGAGCAAATGAGCAGTTCTTC. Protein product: CASNLGANEQFF.

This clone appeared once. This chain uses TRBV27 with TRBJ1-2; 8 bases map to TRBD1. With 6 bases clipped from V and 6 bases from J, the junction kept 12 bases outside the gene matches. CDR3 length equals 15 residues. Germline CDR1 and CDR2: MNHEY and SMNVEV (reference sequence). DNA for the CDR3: TGTGCCAGCAGCGCCCTGGACAGGGTAAGGGATGGCTACACCTTC. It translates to CASSALDRVRDGYTF.

In nucleotides, the CDR3 is TGTGCCAGCAGTCACCGGGCGGTCCTCTACGAGCAGTACTTC. Its translation: CASSHRAVLYEQYF. The chain has TRBV27 and TRBJ2-7; no firm D call. V was cut by 5 bases and J by 3 bases, with 14 bases left in between. Germline V gene lookup returns CDR1 MNHEY and CDR2 SMNVEV (reference sequence). The CDR3 sequence is 14 residues long.

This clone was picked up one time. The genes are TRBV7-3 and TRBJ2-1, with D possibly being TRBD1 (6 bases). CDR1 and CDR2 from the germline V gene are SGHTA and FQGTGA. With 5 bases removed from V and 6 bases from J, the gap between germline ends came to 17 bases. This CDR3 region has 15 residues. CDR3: CASSPQGPTSNEQFF. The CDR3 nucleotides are TGTGCCAGCAGCCCTCAGGGGCCCACCAGCAATGAGCAGTTCTTC.

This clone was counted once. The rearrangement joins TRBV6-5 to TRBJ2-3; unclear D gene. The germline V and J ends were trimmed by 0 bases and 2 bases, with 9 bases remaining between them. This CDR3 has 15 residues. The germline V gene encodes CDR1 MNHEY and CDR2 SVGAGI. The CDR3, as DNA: TGTGCCAGCAGTTACTCCAACCCAACCACAGATACGCAGTATTTT. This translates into CASSYSNPTTDTQYF.

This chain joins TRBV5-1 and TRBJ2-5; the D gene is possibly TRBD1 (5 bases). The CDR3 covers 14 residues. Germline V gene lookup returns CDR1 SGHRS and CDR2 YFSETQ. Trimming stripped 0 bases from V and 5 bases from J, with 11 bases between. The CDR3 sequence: CASSLEGVSETQYF. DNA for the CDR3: TGCGCCAGCAGCTTGGAAGGGGTTTCGGAGACCCAGTACTTC.

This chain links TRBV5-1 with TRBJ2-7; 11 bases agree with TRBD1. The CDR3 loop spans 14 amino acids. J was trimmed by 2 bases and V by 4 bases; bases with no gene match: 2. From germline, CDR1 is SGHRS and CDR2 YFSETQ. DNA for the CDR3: TGCGCCAGCAGCGAGGACAGGGGGCCCTACGAGCAGTACTTC. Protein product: CASSEDRGPYEQYF. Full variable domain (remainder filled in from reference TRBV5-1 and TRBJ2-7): KAGVTQTPRYLIKTRGQQVTLSCSPISGHRSVSWYQQTPGQGLQFLFEYFSETQRNKGNFPGRFSGRQFSNSRSEMNVSTLELGDSALYLCASSEDRGPYEQYFGPGTRLTVT.

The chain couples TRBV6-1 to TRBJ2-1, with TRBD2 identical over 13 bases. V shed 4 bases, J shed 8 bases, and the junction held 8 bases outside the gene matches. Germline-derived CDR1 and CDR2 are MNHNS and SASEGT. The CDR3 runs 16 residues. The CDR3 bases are TGTGCCAGCAGTGGAGCACTAGCGGGAGGGTTAGATGAGCAGTTCTTC. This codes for CASSGALAGGLDEQFF.

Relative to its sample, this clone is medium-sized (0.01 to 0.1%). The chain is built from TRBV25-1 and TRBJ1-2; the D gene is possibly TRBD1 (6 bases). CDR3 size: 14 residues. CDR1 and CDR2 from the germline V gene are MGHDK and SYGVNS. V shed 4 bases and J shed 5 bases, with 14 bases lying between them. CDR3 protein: CASSADRFSYGYTF. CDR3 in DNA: TGTGCCAGCAGTGCCGACAGGTTCTCATATGGCTACACCTTC.

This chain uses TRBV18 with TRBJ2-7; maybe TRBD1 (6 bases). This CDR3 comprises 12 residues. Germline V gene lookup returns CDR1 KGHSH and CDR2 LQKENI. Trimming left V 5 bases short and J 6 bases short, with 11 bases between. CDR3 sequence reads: CASSSGQFEQYF. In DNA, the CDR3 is TGTGCCAGCTCATCCGGACAGTTCGAGCAGTACTTC.

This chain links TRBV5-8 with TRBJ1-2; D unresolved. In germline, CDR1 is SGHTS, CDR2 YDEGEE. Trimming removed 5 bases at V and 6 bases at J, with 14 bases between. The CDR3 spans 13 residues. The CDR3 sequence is CASSSTWADGYTF. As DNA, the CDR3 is TGTGCCAGCAGTTCCACCTGGGCGGATGGCTACACCTTC.

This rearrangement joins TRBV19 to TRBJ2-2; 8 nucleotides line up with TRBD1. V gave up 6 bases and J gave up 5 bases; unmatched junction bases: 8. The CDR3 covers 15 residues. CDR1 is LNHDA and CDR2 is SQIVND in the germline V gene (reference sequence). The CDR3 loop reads CASRQGTGATGELFF. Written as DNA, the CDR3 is TGTGCCAGTAGGCAGGGGACAGGAGCAACCGGGGAGCTGTTTTTT.